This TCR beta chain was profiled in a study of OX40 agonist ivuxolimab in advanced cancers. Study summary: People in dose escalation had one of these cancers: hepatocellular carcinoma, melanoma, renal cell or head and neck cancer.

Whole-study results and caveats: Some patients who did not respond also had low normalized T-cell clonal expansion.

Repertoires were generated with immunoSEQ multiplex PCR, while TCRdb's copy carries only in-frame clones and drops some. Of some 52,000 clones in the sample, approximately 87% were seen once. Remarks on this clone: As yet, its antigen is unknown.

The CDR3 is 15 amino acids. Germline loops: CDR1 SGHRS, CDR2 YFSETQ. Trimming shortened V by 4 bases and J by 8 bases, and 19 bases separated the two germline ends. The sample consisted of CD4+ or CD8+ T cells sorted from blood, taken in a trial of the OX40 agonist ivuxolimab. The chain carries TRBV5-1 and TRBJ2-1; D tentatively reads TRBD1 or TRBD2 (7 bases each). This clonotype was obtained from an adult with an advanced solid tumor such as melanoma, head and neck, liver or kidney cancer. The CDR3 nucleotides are TGCGCCAGCAGCCTCAGGGGAGGGGGCGAGGATGAGCAGTTCTTC. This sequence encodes CASSLRGGGEDEQFF.